These 27 T cell receptor beta chains came from one sample sequenced in a study of naive and memory T cell subsets. General observations from the study: Especially in CD8 cells, naive repertoires contained a few larger clonotypes, possibly CD45RA-re-expressing memory cells.

Their target antigens are unknown. An equimolar mix of two oligonucleotides served as the beta constant-region primer for TRBC1 and TRBC2. Ligated cDNA was amplified by four rounds of PCR with nested alpha and beta constant-region primers and SP2. In TCRdb, the UMI-ligation and nested PCR reads were re-called with MiXCR into one record per CDR3 protein. Altogether 150,000 or so distinct CDR3 sequences are present, roughly 23% being singletons, with the ten largest covering about 0.11%. Input material: naive CD4+ T cells from blood. Receptors were obtained from a human donor in good health.

This clonotype was found a few times. The rearrangement links TRBV6-5 to TRBJ2-5, with TRBD1 as a possible D gene (5 bases). With 5 bases removed from V and 0 bases from J, the gap between germline ends came to 10 bases. This CDR3 is 14 amino acids long. CDR1 and CDR2 from the germline V gene are MNHEY and SVGAGI. CDR3 in amino acids: CASSRQGNQETQYF. The CDR3, as DNA: TGTGCCAGCAGTCGCCAGGGTAACCAAGAGACCCAGTACTTC.

This sequence joins TRBV3-1 and TRBJ1-5; D gene unclear. From germline, CDR1 is LGHDT and CDR2 YNNKEL (reference sequence). This CDR3 region has 13 residues. With 1 base removed from V and 4 bases from J, the gap between germline ends came to 5 bases. The CDR3 spells CASSQGRNQPQHF. CDR3 bases: TGTGCCAGCAGCCAAGGCAGGAATCAGCCCCAGCATTTT.

The chain links TRBV5-4 to TRBJ2-3, with a possible D match to TRBD1 (6 bases). Germline V gene sequence: CDR1 SGHNT, CDR2 YYREEE (reference sequence). Deletions cut 4 bases from V and 1 base from J, with 13 bases between. This CDR3 region has 15 residues. The CDR3 is CASSPQGLGTDTQYF. CDR3 in DNA: TGTGCCAGCAGCCCGCAGGGGCTTGGCACAGATACGCAGTATTTT. Supplemented by reference TRBV5-4 and TRBJ2-3, the full variable domain reads ETGVTQSPTHLIKTRGQQVTLRCSSQSGHNTVSWYQQALGQGPQFIFQYYREEENGRGNFPPRFSGLQFPNYSSELNVNALELDDSALYLCASSPQGLGTDTQYFGPGTRLTVL.

This rearrangement joins TRBV30 to TRBJ2-4, with D possibly being TRBD1 (5 bases). This CDR3 contains 13 residues. V was trimmed by 2 bases and J by 8 bases, leaving 13 bases between them. The germline gives CDR1 GTSNPN, CDR2 SVGIG (reference sequence). The CDR3 here is CAWSPNRGDIQYF. In DNA form, the CDR3 reads TGTGCCTGGAGTCCTAATAGGGGTGACATTCAGTACTTC.

The CDR3 bases are TGTGCCTCCTTTGGAGGGGCCTACGAGCAGTACTTC. It yields the protein CASFGGAYEQYF. The chain combines TRBV2 with TRBJ2-7; maybe TRBD2 (6 bases). The CDR3 spans 12 residues. The V end lost 11 bases, the J end lost 2 bases, and 13 bases lay between the germline ends. Germline loops: CDR1 SNHLY, CDR2 FYNNEI.

In its sample, this clonotype was seen a few times. The genes are TRBV11-2 and TRBJ2-1; 8 positions match TRBD2. After removal of 5 bases from V and 7 bases from J, the junction contained 10 bases not matched to a gene. Germline V gene data show CDR1 as SGHAT and CDR2 as FQNNGV. The CDR3 sequence is 15 residues long. The CDR3 bases are TGTGCCAGCAGCCCCGGGAGGGCTGGAGGTAATGAGCAGTTCTTC. It codes for CASSPGRAGGNEQFF.

The chain employs TRBV20-1 and TRBJ1-2, with unresolved D. The length of the CDR3 is 11 residues. Germline CDR1 and CDR2: DFQATT and SNEGSKA (reference sequence). CDR3 nucleotides: TGCAGCGTCGACGTTTACTATGGCTACACCTTC. Its protein product is CSVDVYYGYTF.

This clonotype was seen a handful of times. This sequence joins TRBV9 and TRBJ2-5; 12 positions agree with TRBD1. The CDR3 has 15 residues. Germline CDR1 SGDLS, CDR2 YYNGEE. Germline trimming cut 6 bases from V and 3 bases from J; bases unmatched to any gene: 6. The CDR3 reads CASTQGTGGKETQYF. For the CDR3, the DNA is TGTGCCAGCACCCAAGGGACAGGGGGCAAAGAGACCCAGTACTTC.

V is TRBV7-2 and J is TRBJ1-5; D not resolved. In germline, CDR1 is SGHTA, CDR2 FQGNSA. Trimming cost V 5 bases and J 9 bases, with 11 bases left between them. The CDR3 consists of 12 residues. CDR3 region: CASSPRNRPQHF. CDR3 nucleotides: TGTGCCAGCAGCCCCCGGAACCGGCCCCAGCATTTT.

V and J are TRBV29-1 and TRBJ2-7, with D possibly being TRBD1 (6 bases). CDR1 SQVTM and CDR2 ANQGSEA come from the germline V gene. V was pared by 4 bases and J by 5 bases, with 12 bases between. This CDR3 is 12 amino acids long. The CDR3, as DNA: TGCAGCGTTGTTCCAGGGGTGAACGAGCAGTACTTC. The encoded protein is CSVVPGVNEQYF.

V is TRBV20-1 and J is TRBJ2-7, with TRBD1 matching over 11 bases. The CDR3 is 14 amino acids. V dropped 4 bases and J dropped 4; count of bases not matched to a gene: 6. Germline V gives CDR1 DFQATT, CDR2 SNEGSKA (reference sequence). The CDR3 DNA reads TGCAGTGCTATAAAAGGACAGGGGGCGTACGAGCAGTACTTC. It encodes CSAIKGQGAYEQYF.

This clonotype came up a few times. The V call is TRBV28, the J call TRBJ2-7; 9 bases align to TRBD1. V shed 6 bases and J 4 bases; nucleotides not matched to a gene: 19. CDR3 size: 18 residues. CDR1 is MDHEN and CDR2 is SYDVKM in the germline V gene. The DNA of the CDR3 is TGTGCCAGCAGACCCCATTCTCCCGGGACAGGGATAGTTTACGAGCAGTACTTC. This sequence encodes CASRPHSPGTGIVYEQYF.

The chain is built from TRBV7-9 and TRBJ2-4; D is ambiguous. The germline V gene encodes CDR1 SEHNR and CDR2 FQNEAQ (reference sequence). Trimming took 2 bases from V and 0 from J, leaving 8 bases between them. The CDR3 covers 15 residues. This chain's CDR3 is CASSLPTLAKNIQYF. CDR3 nucleotide sequence: TGTGCCAGCAGCTTACCTACCTTAGCCAAAAACATTCAGTACTTC. The full variable domain, rest sourced from reference TRBV7-9 and TRBJ2-4, is DTGVSQNPRHKITKRGQNVTFRCDPISEHNRLYWYRQTLGQGPEFLTYFQNEAQLEKSRLLSDRFSAERPKGSFSTLEIQRTEQGDSAMYLCASSLPTLAKNIQYFGAGTRLSVL.

V is TRBV6-5 and J is TRBJ2-7; TRBD1 matches at 9 bases. The CDR3 spans 16 residues. J lost 2 bases, V lost 0 bases, and 5 bases had no gene match. Germline CDR1 reads MNHEY; CDR2 reads SVGAGI. This CDR3 reads CASSYSMWTGAYEQYF. In DNA form, the CDR3 reads TGTGCCAGCAGTTACTCGATGTGGACAGGGGCCTACGAGCAGTACTTC.

The sample holds a few counts of this clonotype. The chain employs TRBV9 and TRBJ2-2, with D uncertain. This CDR3 spans 13 amino acids. Germline V gene lookup returns CDR1 SGDLS and CDR2 YYNGEE. The germline V and J ends were trimmed by 2 bases and 7 bases, with 9 bases remaining between them. CDR3 protein: CASSVKVVGELFF. The CDR3 DNA sequence: TGTGCCAGCAGCGTTAAAGTAGTCGGGGAGCTGTTTTTT.

This clonotype has only a few counts. The chain links TRBV20-1 to TRBJ1-1; D is uncertain. Trimming removed 0 bases from V and 4 bases from J, with 15 bases in between. Germline assignment: CDR1 DFQATT and CDR2 SNEGSKA (reference sequence). The CDR3 loop spans 15 amino acids. CDR3 protein: CSARDRRAGRTEAFF. CDR3 nucleotide sequence: TGCAGTGCTAGAGATAGGAGGGCGGGTCGCACTGAAGCTTTCTTT.

This clonotype was detected only a few times. The chain combines TRBV20-1 with TRBJ1-5; tentative D call: TRBD1 (6 bases). CDR1 is DFQATT and CDR2 is SNEGSKA in the germline V gene (reference sequence). V dropped 3 bases and J dropped 2 bases, with 11 bases sitting between them. The CDR3 has 14 residues. The CDR3 nucleotides read TGCAGTGCTAGCTCGGGGGCGCGCAATCAGCCCCAGCATTTT. This codes for CSASSGARNQPQHF.

The chain carries TRBV28 and TRBJ2-7, with TRBD1 matching 10 bases. Trimming removed 2 bases from V and 3 bases from J; junction bases left unmatched: 10. The CDR3 is made up of 17 amino acids. The germline V gene encodes CDR1 MDHEN and CDR2 SYDVKM. The chain's CDR3 is CASSLPAPGTGDYEQYF. The CDR3 DNA reads TGTGCCAGCAGTTTACCAGCCCCCGGGACAGGGGACTACGAGCAGTACTTC.

This clonotype was detected a few times. The chain combines TRBV12-3 or TRBV12-4 with TRBJ2-7; D call uncertain. Trimming cost V 2 bases and J 4 bases, with 12 bases left between them. The CDR3 runs to 14 residues. For the CDR3, the DNA is TGTGCCAGCAGTTTAAGGCCAGGCCTTTACGAGCAGTACTTC. Encoded protein: CASSLRPGLYEQYF.

This clonotype has a count of ten or more. J is TRBJ1-5 and V is TRBV6-5; D gene unclear. Per germline, CDR1 MNHEY and CDR2 SVGAGI. V was trimmed by 6 bases and J by 7 bases, leaving 10 bases between them. The CDR3 is made up of 12 amino acids. The CDR3 spells CASRAPNQPQHF. CDR3 nucleotides: TGTGCCAGCAGGGCCCCTAACCAGCCCCAGCATTTT.

V gene TRBV10-3 combines with J gene TRBJ1-1; 12 bases align to TRBD1. Unmatched junction bases numbered 2, after V lost 6 bases and J lost 6 bases. The CDR3 length is 13 residues. Germline lookup yields CDR1 ENHRY and CDR2 SYGVKD. The CDR3: CAIRGTGGSEAFF. Written as DNA, the CDR3 is TGTGCCATCAGGGGGACAGGGGGCTCTGAAGCTTTCTTT.

The rearrangement links TRBV18 to TRBJ2-1, with a weak D call TRBD2 (5 bases). Per germline, CDR1 KGHSH and CDR2 LQKENI. The CDR3 totals 15 residues. V was pared by 3 bases and J by 5 bases, with 14 bases between. The CDR3 DNA reads as TGTGCCAGCTCACCTGATCGGAGAGCGGACAATGAGCAGTTCTTC. Its translation: CASSPDRRADNEQFF.

Only a few counts were recorded for this clonotype. The genes are TRBV10-3 and TRBJ2-7; D unclear. The V and J ends lost 6 bases and 7 bases respectively, with 16 bases between them. CDR1 ENHRY and CDR2 SYGVKD come from the germline V gene. The CDR3 runs 13 residues. Here the CDR3 DNA reads TGTGCCATCAGCGAGGTAAACTTCGCAGAGCAGTACTTC. Encoded protein: CAISEVNFAEQYF.

There are a few counts of this clonotype. This rearrangement joins TRBV28 to TRBJ2-5; 9 bases line up with TRBD1. V lost 2 bases to trimming and J lost 4 bases; unmatched junction nucleotides: 5. CDR1 is MDHEN and CDR2 is SYDVKM in the germline V gene. The CDR3 spans 15 residues. CDR3 DNA: TGTGCCAGCAGTTTACGGGGGACAGGGAGAGAGACCCAGTACTTC. Translation gives CASSLRGTGRETQYF.

This clonotype appeared many times. One end of the junction does not line up with germline, which may come from a read error. This chain uses TRBV28 with TRBJ1-4; weak D call: TRBD1 (5 bases). Germline-derived CDR1 and CDR2 are MDHEN and SYDVKM. The CDR3 covers 14 residues. The chain's CDR3 is CASVKGPGNGKLFF. The DNA for the CDR3 is TGTGCCAGCGTTAAGGGCCCAGGGAATGGAAAACTGTTTTTT.

The chain joins TRBV15 to TRBJ1-1, with 10 bases that match TRBD1. The length of the CDR3 is 14 residues. V lost 5 bases and J lost 7; bases outside the gene matches: 7. Germline-derived CDR1 and CDR2 are LNHNV and YYDKDF (reference sequence). The CDR3 nucleotides read TGTGCCACCAGCGCCTGGACAGGGGGGGATGAAGCTTTCTTT. Amino acid sequence: CATSAWTGGDEAFF. Supplemented by reference TRBV15 and TRBJ1-1, the full variable domain reads DAMVIQNPRYQVTQFGKPVTLSCSQTLNHNVMYWYQQKSSQAPKLLFHYYDKDFNNEADTPDNFQSRRPNTSFCFLDIRSPGLGDTAMYLCATSAWTGGDEAFFGQGTRLTVV.

This clonotype was found a few times. The chain joins TRBV4-3 to TRBJ1-4; D gene ambiguous. V gave up 1 base and J gave up 0 bases, with 9 bases separating them. This CDR3 comprises 16 residues. Looked up from germline, CDR1 is LGHNA and CDR2 is YSLEER. Here the CDR3 reads CASSQVPGATNEKLFF. In DNA, the CDR3 is TGCGCCAGCAGCCAAGTTCCGGGCGCAACTAATGAAAAACTGTTTTTT.